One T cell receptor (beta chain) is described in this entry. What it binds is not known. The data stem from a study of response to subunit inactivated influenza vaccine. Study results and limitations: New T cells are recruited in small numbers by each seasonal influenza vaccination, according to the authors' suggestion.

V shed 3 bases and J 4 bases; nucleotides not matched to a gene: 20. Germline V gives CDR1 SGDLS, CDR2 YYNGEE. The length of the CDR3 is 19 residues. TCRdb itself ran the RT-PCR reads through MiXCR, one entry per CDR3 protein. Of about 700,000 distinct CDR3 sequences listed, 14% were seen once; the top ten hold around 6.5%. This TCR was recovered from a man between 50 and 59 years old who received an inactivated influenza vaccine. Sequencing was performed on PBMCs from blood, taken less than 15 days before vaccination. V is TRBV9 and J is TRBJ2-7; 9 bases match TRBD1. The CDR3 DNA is TGTGCCAGCAGCGCCCTAGGGGACAGGGCTCGTCGAATTCGGTACGAGCAGTACTTC. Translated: CASSALGDRARRIRYEQYF.